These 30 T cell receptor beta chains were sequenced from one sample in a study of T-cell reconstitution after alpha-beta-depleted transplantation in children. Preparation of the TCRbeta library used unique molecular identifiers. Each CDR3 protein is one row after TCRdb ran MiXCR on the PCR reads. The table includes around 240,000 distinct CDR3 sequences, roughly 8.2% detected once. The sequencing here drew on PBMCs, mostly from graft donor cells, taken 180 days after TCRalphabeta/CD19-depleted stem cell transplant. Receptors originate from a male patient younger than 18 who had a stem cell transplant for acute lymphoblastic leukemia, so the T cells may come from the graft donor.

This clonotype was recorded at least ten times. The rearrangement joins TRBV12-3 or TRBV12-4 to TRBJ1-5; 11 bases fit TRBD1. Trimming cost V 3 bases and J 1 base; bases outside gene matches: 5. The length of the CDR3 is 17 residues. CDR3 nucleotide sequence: TGTGCCAGCAGTTTGGGGACAGGGGGAGAGAGCAATCAGCCCCAGCATTTT. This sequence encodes CASSLGTGGESNQPQHF.

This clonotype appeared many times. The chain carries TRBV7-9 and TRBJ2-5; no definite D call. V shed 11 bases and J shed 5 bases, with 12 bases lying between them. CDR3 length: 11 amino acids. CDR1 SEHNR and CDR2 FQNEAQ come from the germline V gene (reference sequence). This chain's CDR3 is CASQRQETQYF. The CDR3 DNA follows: TGTGCCTCCCAGCGCCAGGAGACCCAGTACTTC.

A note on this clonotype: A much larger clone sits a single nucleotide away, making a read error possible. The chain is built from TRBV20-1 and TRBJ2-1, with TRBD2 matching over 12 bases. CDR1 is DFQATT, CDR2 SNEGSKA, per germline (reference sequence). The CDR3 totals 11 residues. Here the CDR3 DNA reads TGCGGTGCTAGCGGGGGGGCCGGGCAGTTCTTC. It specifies CGASGGAGQFF.

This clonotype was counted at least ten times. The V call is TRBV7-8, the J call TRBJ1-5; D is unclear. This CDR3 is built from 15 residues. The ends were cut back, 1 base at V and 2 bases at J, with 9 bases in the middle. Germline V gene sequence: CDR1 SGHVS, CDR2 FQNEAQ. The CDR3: CASSLVTPGNQPQHF. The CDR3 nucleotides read TGTGCCAGCAGCTTAGTGACACCCGGCAATCAGCCCCAGCATTTT.

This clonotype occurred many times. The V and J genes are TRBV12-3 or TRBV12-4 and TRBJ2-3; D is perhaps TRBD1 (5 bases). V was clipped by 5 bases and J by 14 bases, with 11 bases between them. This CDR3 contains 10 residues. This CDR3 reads CASSLAGLYF. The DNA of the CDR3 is TGTGCCAGCAGTCTGGCAGGGTTGTATTTT.

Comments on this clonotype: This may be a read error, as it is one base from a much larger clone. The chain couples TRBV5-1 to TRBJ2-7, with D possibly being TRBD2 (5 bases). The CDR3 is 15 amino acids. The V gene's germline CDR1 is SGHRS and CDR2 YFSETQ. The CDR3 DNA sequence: TGCGCCAGCAGCTTGGTTCCAGCGGTCTCCTACGCGCAGTACTTC. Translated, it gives CASSLVPAVSYAQYF.

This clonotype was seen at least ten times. The CDR3 sequence is CASSQDLGSGEGYTF. In DNA, the CDR3 is TGCGCCAGCAGCCAAGATTTAGGCAGTGGAGAAGGCTACACCTTC. This chain connects TRBV4-3 to TRBJ1-2; D is unresolved. The CDR3 spans 15 residues. The V gene's germline CDR1 is LGHNA and CDR2 YSLEER. V gave up 0 bases and J gave up 8 bases, with 16 bases separating them.

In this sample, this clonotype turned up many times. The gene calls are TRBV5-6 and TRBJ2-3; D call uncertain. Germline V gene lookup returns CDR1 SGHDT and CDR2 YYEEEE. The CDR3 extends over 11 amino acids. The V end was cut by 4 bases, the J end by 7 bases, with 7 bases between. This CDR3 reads CASSLYHTQYF. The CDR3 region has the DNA TGTGCCAGCAGCCTCTACCATACGCAGTATTTT.

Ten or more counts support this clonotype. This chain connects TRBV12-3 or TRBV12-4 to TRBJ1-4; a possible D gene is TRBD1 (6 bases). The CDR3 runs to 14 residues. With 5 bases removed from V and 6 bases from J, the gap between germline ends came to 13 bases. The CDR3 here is CASSPRGMDEKLFF. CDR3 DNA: TGTGCCAGCAGTCCTAGGGGGATGGATGAAAAACTGTTTTTT.

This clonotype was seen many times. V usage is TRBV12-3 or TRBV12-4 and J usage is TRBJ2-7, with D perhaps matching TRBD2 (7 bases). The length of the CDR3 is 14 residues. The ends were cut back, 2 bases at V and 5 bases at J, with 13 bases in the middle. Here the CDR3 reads CASSLKGGPNEQYF. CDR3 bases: TGTGCCAGCAGTTTAAAGGGGGGGCCCAACGAGCAGTACTTC.

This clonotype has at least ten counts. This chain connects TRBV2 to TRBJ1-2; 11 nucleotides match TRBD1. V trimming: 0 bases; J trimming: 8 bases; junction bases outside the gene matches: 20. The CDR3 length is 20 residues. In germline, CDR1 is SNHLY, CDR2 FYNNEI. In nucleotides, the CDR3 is TGTGCCAGCAGTGAAGCGCCGGAGGACAGGGGGCTGCGTTCGGTTGACGGCTACACCTTC. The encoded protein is CASSEAPEDRGLRSVDGYTF.

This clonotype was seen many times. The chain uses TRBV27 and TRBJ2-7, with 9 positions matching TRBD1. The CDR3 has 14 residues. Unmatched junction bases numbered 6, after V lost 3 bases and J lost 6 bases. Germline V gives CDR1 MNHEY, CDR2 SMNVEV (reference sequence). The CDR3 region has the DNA TGTGCCAGCAGTTTTGGGACAGGGAGGGGCGAGCAGTACTTC. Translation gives CASSFGTGRGEQYF.

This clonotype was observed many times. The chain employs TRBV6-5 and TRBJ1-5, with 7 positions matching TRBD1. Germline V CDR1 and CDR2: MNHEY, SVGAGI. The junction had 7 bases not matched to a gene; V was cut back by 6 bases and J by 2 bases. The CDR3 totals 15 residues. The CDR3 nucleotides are TGTGCCAGCAGAGGAGGGGGCATTGGCAATCAGCCCCAGCATTTT. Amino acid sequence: CASRGGGIGNQPQHF.

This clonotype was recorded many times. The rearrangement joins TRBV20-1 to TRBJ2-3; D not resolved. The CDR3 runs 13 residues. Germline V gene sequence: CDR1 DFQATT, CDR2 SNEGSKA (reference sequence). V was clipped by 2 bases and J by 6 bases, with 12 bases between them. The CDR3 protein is CSARNPVKDTQYF. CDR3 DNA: TGCAGTGCTAGAAACCCCGTGAAGGATACGCAGTATTTT.

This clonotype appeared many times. CDR3 loop: CASSPDRRLHF. CDR3 in DNA: TGTGCCAGCAGTCCCGACAGGCGCCTCCACTTT. The chain employs TRBV6-6 and TRBJ1-6, with D possibly TRBD1 on 6 matching bases. The germline gives CDR1 MNHNY, CDR2 SVGAGI (reference sequence). This CDR3 region has 11 residues. V lost 5 bases, J lost 15 bases, and 11 bases lay in between.

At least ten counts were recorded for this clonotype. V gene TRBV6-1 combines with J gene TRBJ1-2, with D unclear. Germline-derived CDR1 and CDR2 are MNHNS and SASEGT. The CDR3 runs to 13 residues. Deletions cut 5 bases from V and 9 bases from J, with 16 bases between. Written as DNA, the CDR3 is TGTGCCAGCAGTCAGACGGGCCCCTGGCGCTACACCTTC. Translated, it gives CASSQTGPWRYTF.

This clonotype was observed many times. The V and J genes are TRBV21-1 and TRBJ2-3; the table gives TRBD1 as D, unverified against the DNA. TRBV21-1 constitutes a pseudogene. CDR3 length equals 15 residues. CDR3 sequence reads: CASSRTGDFADTQYF. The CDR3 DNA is TGTGCCAGCAGCAGGACAGGGGATTTCGCAGATACGCAGTATTTT.

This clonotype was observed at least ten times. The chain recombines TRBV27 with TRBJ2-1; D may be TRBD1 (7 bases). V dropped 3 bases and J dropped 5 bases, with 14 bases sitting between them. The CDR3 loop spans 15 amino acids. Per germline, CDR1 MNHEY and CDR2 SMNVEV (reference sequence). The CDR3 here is CASSFWARGDNEQFF. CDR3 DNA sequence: TGTGCCAGCAGTTTTTGGGCCAGGGGGGACAATGAGCAGTTCTTC.

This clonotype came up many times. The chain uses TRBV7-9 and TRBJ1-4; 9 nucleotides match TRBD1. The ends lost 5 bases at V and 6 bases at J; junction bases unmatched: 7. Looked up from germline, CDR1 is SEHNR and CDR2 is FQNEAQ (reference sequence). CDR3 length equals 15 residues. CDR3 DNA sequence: TGTGCCAGCAGCCGCCGGACAGGGGTCGATGAAAAACTGTTTTTT. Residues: CASSRRTGVDEKLFF.

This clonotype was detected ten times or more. The CDR3 DNA is TGTGCCAGCAGTCTAAAACAGGGGAGGGCCGGGGAGCTGTTTTTT. Translation: CASSLKQGRAGELFF. The chain couples TRBV12-3 or TRBV12-4 to TRBJ2-2, with D tentatively TRBD1 or TRBD2 (7 bases each). The V end lost 5 bases, the J end lost 6 bases, and 16 bases lay between the germline ends. The CDR3 has 15 amino acids.

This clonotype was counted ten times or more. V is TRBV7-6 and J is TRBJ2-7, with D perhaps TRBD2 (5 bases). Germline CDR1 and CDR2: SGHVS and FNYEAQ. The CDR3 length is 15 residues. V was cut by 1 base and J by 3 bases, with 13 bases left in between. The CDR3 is CASSLEGGSNYEQYF. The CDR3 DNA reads TGTGCCAGCAGCTTAGAAGGCGGGTCCAACTACGAGCAGTACTTC.

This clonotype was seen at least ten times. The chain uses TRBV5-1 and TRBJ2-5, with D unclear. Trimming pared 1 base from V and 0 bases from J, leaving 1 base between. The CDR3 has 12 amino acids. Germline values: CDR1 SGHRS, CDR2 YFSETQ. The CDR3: CASSLYQETQYF. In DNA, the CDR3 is TGCGCCAGCAGCTTGTACCAAGAGACCCAGTACTTC.

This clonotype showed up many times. The CDR3 loop reads CASSGRGRALHF. DNA of the CDR3: TGTGCCAGCAGTGGAAGGGGGAGGGCCCTCCACTTT. J is TRBJ1-6 and V is TRBV28; the D gene is possibly TRBD1 (6 bases). CDR3 length: 12 residues. The V gene's germline CDR1 is MDHEN and CDR2 SYDVKM. Trimming stripped 5 bases from V and 14 bases from J, with 13 bases between.

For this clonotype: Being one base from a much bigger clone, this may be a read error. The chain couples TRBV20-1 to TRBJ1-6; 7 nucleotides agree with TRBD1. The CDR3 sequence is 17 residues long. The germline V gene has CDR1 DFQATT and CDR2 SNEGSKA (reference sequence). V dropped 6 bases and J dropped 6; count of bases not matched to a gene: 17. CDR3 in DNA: TGCAGTGCCCCACCCCATTTGACAGGGCGGGCTAATTCACCCCTCCACTTT. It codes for CSAPPHLTGRANSPLHF.

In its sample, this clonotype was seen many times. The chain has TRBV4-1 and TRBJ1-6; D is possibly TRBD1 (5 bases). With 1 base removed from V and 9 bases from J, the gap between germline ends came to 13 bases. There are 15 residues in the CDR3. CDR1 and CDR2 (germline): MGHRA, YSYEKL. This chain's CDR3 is CASSQVRGARSPLHF. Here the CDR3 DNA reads TGCGCCAGCAGCCAAGTTCGCGGGGCGCGTTCACCCCTCCACTTT.

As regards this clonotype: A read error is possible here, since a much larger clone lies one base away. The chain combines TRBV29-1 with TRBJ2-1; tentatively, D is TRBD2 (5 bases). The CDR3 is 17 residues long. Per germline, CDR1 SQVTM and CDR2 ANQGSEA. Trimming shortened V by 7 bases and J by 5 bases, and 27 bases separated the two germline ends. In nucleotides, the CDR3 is TGCAGCGCTGCTCATCCCATAGATATAGGGAGTGACAATGAGCAGTTCTTC. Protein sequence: CSAAHPIDIGSDNEQFF.

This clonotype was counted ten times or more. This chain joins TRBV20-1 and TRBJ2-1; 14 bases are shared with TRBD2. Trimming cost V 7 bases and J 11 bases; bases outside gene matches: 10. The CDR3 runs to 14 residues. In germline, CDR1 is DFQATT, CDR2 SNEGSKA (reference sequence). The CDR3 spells CSGQAGLAGVKQFF. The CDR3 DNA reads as TGCAGTGGTCAGGCGGGACTAGCGGGAGTTAAGCAGTTCTTC.

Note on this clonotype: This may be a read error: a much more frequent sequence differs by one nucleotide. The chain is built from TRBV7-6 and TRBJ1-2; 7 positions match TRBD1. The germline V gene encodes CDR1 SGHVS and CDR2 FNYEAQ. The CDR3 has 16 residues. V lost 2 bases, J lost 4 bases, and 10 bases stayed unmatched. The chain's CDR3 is CASSLTLGQAGYGYTF. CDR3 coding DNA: TGTGCCAGCAGCTTAACCCTTGGACAGGCAGGCTATGGCTACACCTTC.

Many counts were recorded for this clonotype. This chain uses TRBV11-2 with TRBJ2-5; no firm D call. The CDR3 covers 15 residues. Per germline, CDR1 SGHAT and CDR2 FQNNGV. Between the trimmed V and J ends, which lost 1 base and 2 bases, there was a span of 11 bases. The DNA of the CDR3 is TGTGCCAGCAGCTTAGTTTTTCCTCCTCAAGAGACCCAGTACTTC. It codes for CASSLVFPPQETQYF. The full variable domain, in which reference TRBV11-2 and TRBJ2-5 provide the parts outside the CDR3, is EAGVAQSPRYKIIEKRQSVAFWCNPISGHATLYWYQQILGQGPKLLIQFQNNGVVDDSQLPKDRFSAERLKGVDSTLKIQPAKLEDSAVYLCASSLVFPPQETQYFGPGTRLLVL.

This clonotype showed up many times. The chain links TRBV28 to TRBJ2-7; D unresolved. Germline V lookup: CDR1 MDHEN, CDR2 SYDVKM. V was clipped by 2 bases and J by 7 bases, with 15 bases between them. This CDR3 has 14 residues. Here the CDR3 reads CASSLTLAGREQYF. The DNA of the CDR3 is TGTGCCAGCAGTTTAACCTTAGCAGGAAGGGAGCAGTACTTC.